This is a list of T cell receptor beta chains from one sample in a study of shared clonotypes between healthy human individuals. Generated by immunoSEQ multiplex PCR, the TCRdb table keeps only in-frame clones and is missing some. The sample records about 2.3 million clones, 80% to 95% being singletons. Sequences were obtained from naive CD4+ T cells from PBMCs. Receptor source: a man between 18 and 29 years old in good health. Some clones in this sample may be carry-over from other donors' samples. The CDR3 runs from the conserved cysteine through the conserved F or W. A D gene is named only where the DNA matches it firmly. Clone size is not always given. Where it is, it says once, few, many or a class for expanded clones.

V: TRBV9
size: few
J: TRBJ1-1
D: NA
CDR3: CASSVAEVGGFAEAFF
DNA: TGTGCCAGCAGCGTAGCGGAGGTCGGTGGGTTCGCTGAAGCTTTCTTT

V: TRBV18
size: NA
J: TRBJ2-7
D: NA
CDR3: CASSPPWSGGTSYEQYF
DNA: TGTGCCAGCTCACCACCGTGGTCGGGCGGCACTTCCTACGAGCAGTACTTC

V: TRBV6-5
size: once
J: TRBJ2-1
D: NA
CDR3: CASSYSQLGEQFF
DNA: TGTGCCAGCAGTTACTCCCAACTAGGGGAGCAGTTCTTC

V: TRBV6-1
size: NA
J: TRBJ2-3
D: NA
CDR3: CASIVVSTDTQYF
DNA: TGTGCCAGCATTGTAGTGAGCACAGATACGCAGTATTTT

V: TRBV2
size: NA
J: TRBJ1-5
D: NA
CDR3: CASTRENSNQPQHF
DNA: TGTGCCAGCACCAGGGAGAATAGCAATCAGCCCCAGCATTTT

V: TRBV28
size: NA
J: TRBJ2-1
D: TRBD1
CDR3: CASSLFQGANHNEQFF
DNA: TGTGCCAGCAGTCTATTTCAGGGGGCCAACCACAATGAGCAGTTCTTC

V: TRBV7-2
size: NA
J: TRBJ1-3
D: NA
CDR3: CASSLSRVWQTSGNTIYF
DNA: TGTGCCAGCAGCTTAAGTAGGGTTTGGCAGACCTCTGGAAACACCATATATTTT

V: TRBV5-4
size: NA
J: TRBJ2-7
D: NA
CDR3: CASSLGLYEQYF
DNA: TGTGCTAGCAGCTTGGGGCTCTACGAGCAGTACTTC

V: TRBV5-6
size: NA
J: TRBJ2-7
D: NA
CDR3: CASSLGAGASLGLYF
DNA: TGTGCCAGCAGCTTGGGGGCAGGGGCATCCCTGGGCCTGTACTTC

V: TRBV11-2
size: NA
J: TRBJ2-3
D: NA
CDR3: CASSLSPNGADTQYF
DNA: TGTGCCAGCAGCTTAAGTCCAAATGGGGCAGATACGCAGTATTTT

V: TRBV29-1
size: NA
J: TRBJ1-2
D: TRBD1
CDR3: CSMWQGGGYTF
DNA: TGCAGCATGTGGCAGGGGGGTGGCTACACCTTC

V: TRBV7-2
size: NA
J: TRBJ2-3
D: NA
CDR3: CASSLVRQRTDTQYF
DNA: TGTGCCAGCAGCTTAGTTCGCCAGCGCACAGATACGCAGTATTTT

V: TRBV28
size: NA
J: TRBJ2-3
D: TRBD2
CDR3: CASSISGRGTDTQYF
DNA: TGTGCCAGCAGTATTAGCGGGAGGGGGACGGATACGCAGTATTTT